Below, one TCR beta chain is given with its context. V lost 6 bases, J lost 2 bases, and 5 bases stayed unmatched. The CDR3 runs 16 residues. In germline, CDR1 is KGHSH, CDR2 LQKENI. An amount of RNA that ranged from 0.5 to 1 ug was reverse transcribed with random hexamers. Each CDR3 protein gets one entry after TCRdb re-called the immunoSEQ multiplex PCR reads with MiXCR. The profile shows about 130,000 distinct CDR3 sequences, nearly 95% of them singletons. The entry originates in a study of CD8 T cells in Susac syndrome. This TCR derives from a human donor in good health. The V and J genes are TRBV18 and TRBJ2-3, with 13 bases lining up with TRBD2. Sample: CD4+ T cells from PBMCs. CDR3 sequence: CASSLGLAGVTDTQYF. The DNA for the CDR3 is TGTGCCAGCTCTCTCGGACTAGCGGGAGTCACAGATACGCAGTATTTT.